This T cell receptor beta chain was sequenced in a study of T-cell memory formation after mild COVID-19. Study-wide background: In these data, TCR clusters were largely donor specific.

This clonotype has just a few counts. No antigen is known for it. Germline CDR1 reads SGHNT; CDR2 reads YENEEA. The CDR3 loop spans 14 amino acids. V was clipped by 3 bases and J by 4 bases, with 12 bases between them. It was 5'RACE with constant-segment primers that produced the TCR alpha and TCR beta cDNA libraries, which carried sample barcodes and UMIs. TCRdb re-called the 5' RACE reads with MiXCR, one entry per CDR3 protein. The table has about 390,000 distinct CDR3 sequences, approximately 15% seen once. Study-wide points: Among clones contracting day 15 to 85, CD4/CD8 was balanced, whereas later expanders leaned CD4+.

The specimen sequenced was PBMCs or a T cell subset sorted from them (not recorded which). The chain links TRBV11-3 to TRBJ1-1; tentatively, D is TRBD1 (5 bases). The clonotype was recovered from a man aged 18 to 30 who had mild COVID-19 (a few samples of this study predate the infection). Cell type and time point are not known. The CDR3 sequence is CASSFSGTGTEAFF. In DNA form, the CDR3 reads TGTGCCAGCAGCTTCTCAGGGACGGGCACTGAAGCTTTCTTT. The whole variable domain, filled in from reference TRBV11-3 and TRBJ1-1, reads EAGVVQSPRYKIIEKKQPVAFWCNPISGHNTLYWYLQNLGQGPELLIRYENEEAVDDSQLPKDRFSAERLKGVDSTLKIQPAELGDSAVYLCASSFSGTGTEAFFGQGTRLTVV.